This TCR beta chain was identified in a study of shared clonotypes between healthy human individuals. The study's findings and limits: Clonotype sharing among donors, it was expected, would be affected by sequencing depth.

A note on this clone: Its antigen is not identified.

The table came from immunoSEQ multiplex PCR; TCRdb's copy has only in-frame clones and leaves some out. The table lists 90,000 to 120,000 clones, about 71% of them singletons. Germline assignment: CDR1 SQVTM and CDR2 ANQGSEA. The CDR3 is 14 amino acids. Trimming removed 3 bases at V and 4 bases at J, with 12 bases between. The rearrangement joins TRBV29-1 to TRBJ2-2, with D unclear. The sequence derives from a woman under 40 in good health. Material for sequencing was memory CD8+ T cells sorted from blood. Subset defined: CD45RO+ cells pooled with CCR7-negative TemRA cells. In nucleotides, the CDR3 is TGCAGCGTTGATCCTATGAATGGCACCGGGGAGCTGTTTTTT. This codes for CSVDPMNGTGELFF.